This TCR beta chain was sequenced during a study of CD8+CD57+ T cells in acquired aplastic anemia. Study at large: The mean DNA yield obtained from sorted CD4+ and CD8+ cells came to 3 to 3.5 ug. Study-level findings and limits: Between patients and controls, CD8+ Simpson's diversity did not vary significantly. Sharing between patients and controls was observed for around 27 CD8+ CDR3 sequences.

The CDR3 has 16 amino acids. The trim removed 5 bases at V and 3 bases at J, leaving 10 bases unmatched. Germline CDR1 reads SGHAT; CDR2 reads FQDESV (reference sequence). On this clonotype: Its antigen is not known.

Genomic DNA provided the template from which TCR beta VDJ and CDR3 profiles were obtained. TCRdb reprocessed the reads via MiXCR and lists one record per CDR3 protein. Found here are fewer than 70,000 distinct CDR3 sequences, approximately 51% of them singletons; the top ten hold approximately 8.6%. The gene calls are TRBV11-1 and TRBJ2-7, with 10 nucleotides matching TRBD1. Sequencing used sorted CD4+, CD8+, or CD8+CD57+ T cells (not recorded which) from PBMCs. The receptor was isolated from a human donor in good health, serving as a control. The CDR3 DNA reads TGTGCCAGCAGCCCCGGGACAGGGGTTTTTAGCTACGAGCAGTACTTC. Translation gives CASSPGTGVFSYEQYF.